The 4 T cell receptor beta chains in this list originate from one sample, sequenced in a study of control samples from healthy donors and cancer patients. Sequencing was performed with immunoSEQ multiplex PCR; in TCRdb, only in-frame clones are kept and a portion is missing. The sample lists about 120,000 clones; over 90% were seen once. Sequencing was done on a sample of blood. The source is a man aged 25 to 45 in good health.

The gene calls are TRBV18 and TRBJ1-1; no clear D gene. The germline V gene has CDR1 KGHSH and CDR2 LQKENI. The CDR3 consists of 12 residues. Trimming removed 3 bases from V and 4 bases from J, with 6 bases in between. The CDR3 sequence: CASSPEATEAFF. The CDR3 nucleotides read TGTGCCAGCTCACCTGAGGCCACTGAAGCTTTCTTT. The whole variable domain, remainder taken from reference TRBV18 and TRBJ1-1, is NAGVMQNPRHLVRRRGQEARLRCSPMKGHSHVYWYRQLPEEGLKFMVYLQKENIIDESGMPKERFSAEFPKEGPSILRIQQVVRGDSAAYFCASSPEATEAFFGQGTRLTVV.

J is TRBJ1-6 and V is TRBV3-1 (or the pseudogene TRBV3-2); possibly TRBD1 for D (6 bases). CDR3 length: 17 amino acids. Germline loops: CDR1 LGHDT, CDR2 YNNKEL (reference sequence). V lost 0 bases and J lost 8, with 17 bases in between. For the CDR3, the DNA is TGTGCCAGCAGCCAAGAAAGGGGGGCTTTGTCTTATTCACCCCTCCACTTT. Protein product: CASSQERGALSYSPLHF.

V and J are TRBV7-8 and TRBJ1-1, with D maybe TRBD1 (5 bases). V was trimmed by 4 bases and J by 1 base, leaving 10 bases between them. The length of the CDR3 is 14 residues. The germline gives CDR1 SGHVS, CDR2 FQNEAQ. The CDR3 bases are TGTGCCAGCAGCTCTGGGGGGGGGAACACTGAAGCTTTCTTT. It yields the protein CASSSGGGNTEAFF.

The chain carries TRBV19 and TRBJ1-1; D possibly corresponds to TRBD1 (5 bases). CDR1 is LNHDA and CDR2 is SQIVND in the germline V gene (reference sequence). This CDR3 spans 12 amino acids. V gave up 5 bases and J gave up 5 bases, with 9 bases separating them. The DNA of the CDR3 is TGTGCCAGTAGTGATTGGGGGACTGAAGCTTTCTTT. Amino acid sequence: CASSDWGTEAFF.